This TCR beta chain comes out of a study of OX40 agonist ivuxolimab in advanced cancers. Looking at the study overall: Ivuxolimab was an agonistic, fully human IgG2 monoclonal antibody directed against OX40 (CD134), a costimulatory receptor. Peripheral TCRbeta sequencing aimed to test whether ivuxolimab altered TCR sequence diversity and caused clonal T-cell expansion. Prior anti-PD-1, anti-PD-L1 or anti-CTLA-4 therapy was permitted, and checkpoint inhibitors had been received by about 44% of dose-escalation patients. The paper reports the monotherapy dose-escalation portion (N = 52 patients) of the phase I ivuxolimab trial. Three dose-escalation patients achieved partial responses, one with hepatocellular carcinoma and two with cutaneous melanoma. Of the 50 or so patients in dose escalation, about 19 had hepatocellular carcinoma, about 15 had melanoma, 9 had renal cell carcinoma and 9 had head and neck cancer. A male proportion of 82.7% and a mean age of 60 years, ranging from about 20 to 79, were recorded for the dose-escalation cohort. Intravenous ivuxolimab was administered to patients every 2 weeks at six dose levels: 0.01, 0.1, 0.3, 1.5, 3 and 10 mg/kg. Beyond this particular receptor, the publication reports: The antigen specificity of the peripheral T cells that underwent clonal expansion was not determined. After ivuxolimab, expanded clones were on average more numerous among CD8+ T cells than among CD4+ T cells. Low levels of normalized T-cell clonal expansion were also shown by some nonresponding patients. Clonal expansion of both CD4+ and CD8+ blood T cells was observed from baseline to week 6 at doses 0.1 to 3.0 mg/kg. In the 0.1-3.0 mg/kg groups, partial responders had among the lowest normalized peripheral clonal expansion, particularly in CD8+ T cells.

Comment on this clone: Its antigen target is currently unknown. No base-level quality is on record; no much larger clone is a single base apart.

CDR1 and CDR2, looked up from the germline V gene, are SGHDN and FVKESK. Trimming accounts for 0 bases at V and 8 bases at J, while the number of junction bases matched to no gene is 9. The CDR3 measures 15 amino acids from cysteine to phenylalanine. Here the CDR3 DNA is all that survives: 45 bases in frame from base 1. Genomic DNA was isolated from the sorted cells so that the TCRbeta CDR3 region could be sequenced. The immunoSEQ Assay was used for sequencing of TCRbeta CDR3 regions. Here the immuneACCESS table is served through TCRdb, limited to in-frame sequences with V and J called. Missing clones are a known gap in these copies; in checked studies unresolved V genes cover under half, and the rest lacks a known reason. The sample table shows fewer than 85,000 clones, and around four fifths are seen once. 0.75% to 0.85% of the sample rests with the top ten. Patients with a history of autoimmune disease or receiving systemic immunosuppression were excluded from the trial. Peripheral blood for TCR sequencing was collected from all dose cohorts at baseline, on cycle 4 day 1, and on cycle 7 day 1. Samples were obtained from an open-label, multicenter, first-in-human phase I dose-escalation trial of ivuxolimab. The trial enrolled adults with locally advanced or metastatic head and neck squamous cell, hepatocellular, melanoma or renal cell carcinoma. Before TCR sequencing, CD4+ T cells and CD8+ T cells from peripheral blood were sorted into separate populations.

The chain joins TRBV14 to TRBJ1-2, and TRBD1 aligns with 7 junction nucleotides. The receptor's source is an adult with an advanced solid tumor such as melanoma, head and neck, liver or kidney cancer. The material sequenced was CD4+ or CD8+ T cells sorted from blood, taken in a trial of the OX40 agonist ivuxolimab. The nucleotide sequence is given as TGTGCCAGCAGCCAAGAAAGTGGACAGGCAAGGGGCTACACCTTC. It codes for CASSQESGQARGYTF. The CDR3, completed at both ends by the reference TRBV14 and TRBJ1-2 genes, gives the full variable domain EAGVTQFPSHSVIEKGQTVTLRCDPISGHDNLYWYRRVMGKEIKFLLHFVKESKQDESGMPNNRFLAERTGGTYSTLKVQPAELEDSGVYFCASSQESGQARGYTFGSGTRLTVV.